The 2 T cell receptor beta chains listed next were all sequenced from one sample in a study of shared clonotypes between healthy human individuals. TCRdb keeps only in-frame clones here, not all; method: immunoSEQ multiplex PCR. Of about 980,000 clones listed, around three quarters were seen once; the top ten hold about 1.5%. What was sequenced was memory CD4+ T cells sorted from blood. This sample's subset: CD45RA-negative fraction. The source of these receptors is a man aged 18 to 29 in good health.

CDR3 loop: CASSPRRPGLAYNEQFF. CDR3 bases: TGTGCCAGCAGCCCAAGACGGCCGGGACTAGCATACAATGAGCAGTTCTTC. The rearrangement uses TRBV7-6 and TRBJ2-1; 9 nucleotides line up with TRBD2. The V segment lost 5 bases and the J segment 4 bases; nucleotides outside the gene matches: 12. The CDR3 has 17 amino acids. The germline CDR1 and CDR2 sequences are SGHVS and FNYEAQ. The whole variable domain, filled in from reference TRBV7-6 and TRBJ2-1, reads GAGVSQSPRYKVTKRGQDVALRCDPISGHVSLYWYRQALGQGPEFLTYFNYEAQQDKSGLPNDRFSAERPEGSISTLTIQRTEQRDSAMYRCASSPRRPGLAYNEQFFGPGTRLTVL.

This clone was counted only a few times. The V gene is TRBV4-2, the J gene TRBJ2-5, with 7 bases lining up with TRBD1. The length of the CDR3 is 16 residues. The germline V gene encodes CDR1 LGHNA and CDR2 YNFKEQ. V was pared by 0 bases and J by 5 bases, with 9 bases of the junction left unmatched. CDR3 protein: CASSQDLLVTGETQYF. The CDR3 DNA follows: TGTGCCAGCAGCCAAGATCTTTTAGTGACAGGGGAGACCCAGTACTTC.